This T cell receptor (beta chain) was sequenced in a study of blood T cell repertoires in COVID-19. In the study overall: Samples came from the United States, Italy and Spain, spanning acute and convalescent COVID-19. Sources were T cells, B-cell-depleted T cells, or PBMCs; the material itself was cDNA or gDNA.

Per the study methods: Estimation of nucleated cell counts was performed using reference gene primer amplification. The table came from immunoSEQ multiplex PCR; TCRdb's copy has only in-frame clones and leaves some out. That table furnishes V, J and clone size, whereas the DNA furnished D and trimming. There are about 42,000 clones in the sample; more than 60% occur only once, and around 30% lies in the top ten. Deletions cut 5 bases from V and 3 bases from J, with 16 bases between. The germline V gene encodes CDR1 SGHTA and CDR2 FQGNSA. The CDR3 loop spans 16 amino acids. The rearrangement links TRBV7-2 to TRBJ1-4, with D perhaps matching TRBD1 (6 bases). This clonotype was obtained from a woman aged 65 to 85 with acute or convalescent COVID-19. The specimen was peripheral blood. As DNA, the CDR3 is TGTGCCAGCAGCCGGAACCCGGGACAAGCTAATGAAAAACTGTTTTTT. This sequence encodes CASSRNPGQANEKLFF.